This TCR beta chain was identified during a study of blood T cell repertoires in COVID-19. Looking at the study overall: Material from acute and convalescent COVID-19 was sourced from the United States, Italy and Spain. T cells, B-cell-depleted T cells, or PBMCs provided the cDNA or gDNA that served as material.

The germline V and J ends were trimmed by 5 bases and 5 bases, with 12 bases remaining between them. The CDR3 length is 13 residues. In the original analysis: Cell counts per sample came from amplifying reference gene primers. Here immunoSEQ multiplex PCR was the method, and the copy in TCRdb shows in-frame clones only, minus some. That table supplies the V and J calls and clone size; D and trimming were determined from the DNA. Among about 180,000 clones listed, approximately 80% were seen once. Source material: peripheral blood. The V and J genes are TRBV12-3 or TRBV12-4 and TRBJ1-2; D call uncertain. This TCR was sampled from a woman aged 40 to 50 with COVID-19, enrolled during active disease. CDR3 sequence: CASSSGRGYGYTF. CDR3 sequence (DNA): TGTGCCAGCAGTAGTGGGCGGGGTTATGGCTACACCTTC.